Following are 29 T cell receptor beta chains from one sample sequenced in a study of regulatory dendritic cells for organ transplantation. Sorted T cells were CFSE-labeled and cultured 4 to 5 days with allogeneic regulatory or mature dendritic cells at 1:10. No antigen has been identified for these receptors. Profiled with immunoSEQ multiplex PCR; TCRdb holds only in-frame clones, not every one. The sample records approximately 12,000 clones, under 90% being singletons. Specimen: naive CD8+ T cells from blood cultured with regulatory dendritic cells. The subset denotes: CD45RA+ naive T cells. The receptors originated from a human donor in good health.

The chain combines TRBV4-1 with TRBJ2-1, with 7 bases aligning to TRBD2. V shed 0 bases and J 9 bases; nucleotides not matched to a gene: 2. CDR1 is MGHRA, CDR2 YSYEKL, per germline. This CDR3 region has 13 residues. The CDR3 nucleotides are TGCGCCAGCAGCCAAGAGACTAGCTTTGAGCAGTTCTTC. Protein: CASSQETSFEQFF.

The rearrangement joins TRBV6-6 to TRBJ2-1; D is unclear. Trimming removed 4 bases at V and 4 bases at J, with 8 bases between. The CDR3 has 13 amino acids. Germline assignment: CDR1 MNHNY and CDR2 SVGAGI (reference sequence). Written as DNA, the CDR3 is TGTGCCAGCAGTTCGGGCTCTTACAATGAGCAGTTCTTC. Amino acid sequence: CASSSGSYNEQFF.

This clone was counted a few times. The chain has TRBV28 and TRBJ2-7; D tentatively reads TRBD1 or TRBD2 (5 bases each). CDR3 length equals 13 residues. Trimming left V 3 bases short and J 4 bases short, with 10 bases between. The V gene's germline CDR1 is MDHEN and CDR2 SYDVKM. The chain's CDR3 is CASSLGTVYEQYF. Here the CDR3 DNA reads TGTGCCAGCAGTTTGGGGACGGTTTACGAGCAGTACTTC.

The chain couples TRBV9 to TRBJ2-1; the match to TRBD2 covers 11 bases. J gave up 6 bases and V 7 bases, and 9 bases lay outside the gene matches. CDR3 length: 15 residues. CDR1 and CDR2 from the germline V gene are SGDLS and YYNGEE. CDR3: CASGTLSGRGNEQFF. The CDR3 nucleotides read TGTGCCAGCGGGACCCTTAGCGGGAGGGGCAATGAGCAGTTCTTC.

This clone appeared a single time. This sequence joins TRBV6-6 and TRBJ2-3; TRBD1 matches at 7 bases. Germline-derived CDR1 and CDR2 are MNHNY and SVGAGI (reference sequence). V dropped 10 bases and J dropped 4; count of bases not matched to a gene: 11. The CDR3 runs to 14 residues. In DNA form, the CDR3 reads TGTGCCACCCAGCCGGGACAGTCGTCAGATACGCAGTATTTT. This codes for CATQPGQSSDTQYF.

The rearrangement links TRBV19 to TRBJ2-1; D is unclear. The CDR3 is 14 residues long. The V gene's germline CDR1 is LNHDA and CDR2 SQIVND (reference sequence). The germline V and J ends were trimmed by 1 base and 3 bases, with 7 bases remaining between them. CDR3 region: CASSIGASYNEQFF. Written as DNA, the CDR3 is TGTGCCAGTAGTATAGGAGCCAGCTACAATGAGCAGTTCTTC. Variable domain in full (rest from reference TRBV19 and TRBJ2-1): DGGITQSPKYLFRKEGQNVTLSCEQNLNHDAMYWYRQDPGQGLRLIYYSQIVNDFQKGDIAEGYSVSREKKESFPLTVTSAQKNPTAFYLCASSIGASYNEQFFGPGTRLTVL.

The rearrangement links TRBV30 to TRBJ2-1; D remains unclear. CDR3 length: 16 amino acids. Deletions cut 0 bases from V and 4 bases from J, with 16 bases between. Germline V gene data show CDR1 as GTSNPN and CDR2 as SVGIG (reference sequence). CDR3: CAWSVGIGSKYNEQFF. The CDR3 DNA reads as TGTGCCTGGAGTGTAGGGATCGGCAGCAAGTACAATGAGCAGTTCTTC.

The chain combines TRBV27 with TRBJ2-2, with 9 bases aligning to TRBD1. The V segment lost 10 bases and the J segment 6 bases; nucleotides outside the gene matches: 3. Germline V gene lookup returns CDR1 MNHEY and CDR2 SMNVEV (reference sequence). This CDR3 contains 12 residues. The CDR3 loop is CATTGGPGELFF. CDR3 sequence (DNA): TGTGCCACGACAGGGGGTCCCGGGGAGCTGTTTTTT.

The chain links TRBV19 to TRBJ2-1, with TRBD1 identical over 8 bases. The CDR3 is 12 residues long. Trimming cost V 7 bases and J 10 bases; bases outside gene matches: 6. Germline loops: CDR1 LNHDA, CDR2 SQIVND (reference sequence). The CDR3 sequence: CASTLTGDEQFF. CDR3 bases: TGTGCCAGTACCTTGACAGGGGACGAGCAGTTCTTC.

CDR3 loop: CASRELAGPRDTQYF. The CDR3 DNA reads TGTGCCAGCAGAGAACTAGCGGGGCCCCGAGATACGCAGTATTTT. The rearrangement joins TRBV6-5 to TRBJ2-3, with TRBD2 matching over 10 bases. This CDR3 region has 15 residues. V shed 6 bases and J 5 bases; nucleotides not matched to a gene: 8. CDR1 is MNHEY and CDR2 is SVGAGI in the germline V gene.

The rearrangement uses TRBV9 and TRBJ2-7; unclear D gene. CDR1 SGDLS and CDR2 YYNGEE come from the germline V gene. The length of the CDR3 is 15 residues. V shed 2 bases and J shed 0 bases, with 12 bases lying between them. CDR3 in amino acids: CASSVSGALSYEQYF. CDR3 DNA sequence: TGTGCCAGCAGCGTCTCAGGAGCCCTCTCCTACGAGCAGTACTTC.

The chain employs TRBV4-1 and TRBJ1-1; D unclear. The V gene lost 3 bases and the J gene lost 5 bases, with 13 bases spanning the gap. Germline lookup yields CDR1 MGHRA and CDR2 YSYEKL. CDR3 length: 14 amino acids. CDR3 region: CASSQRAVGTEAFF. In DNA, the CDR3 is TGCGCCAGCAGCCAGAGGGCCGTTGGTACTGAAGCTTTCTTT.

The CDR3, as DNA: TGCAGCGTCGTACTAGCGGGAGCACCCAATGAGCAGTTCTTC. Its translation is CSVVLAGAPNEQFF. V is TRBV29-1 and J is TRBJ2-1; the match to TRBD2 covers 11 bases. Per the germline V gene, CDR1 is SQVTM and CDR2 is ANQGSEA. The junction had 7 bases not matched to a gene; V was cut back by 6 bases and J by 6 bases. There are 14 residues in the CDR3.

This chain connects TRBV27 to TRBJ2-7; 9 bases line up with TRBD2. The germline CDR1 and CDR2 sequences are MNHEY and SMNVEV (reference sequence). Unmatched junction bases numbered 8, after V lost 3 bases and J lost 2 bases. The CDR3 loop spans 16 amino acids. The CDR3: CASSFSSGDQPYEQYF. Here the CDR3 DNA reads TGTGCCAGCAGTTTTTCTAGCGGGGACCAGCCCTACGAGCAGTACTTC.

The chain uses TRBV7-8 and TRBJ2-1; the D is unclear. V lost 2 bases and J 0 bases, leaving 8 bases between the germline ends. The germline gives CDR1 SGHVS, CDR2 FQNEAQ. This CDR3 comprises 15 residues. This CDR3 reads CASSLSLLSYNEQFF. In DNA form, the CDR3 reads TGTGCCAGCAGCTTATCTCTACTCTCCTACAATGAGCAGTTCTTC.

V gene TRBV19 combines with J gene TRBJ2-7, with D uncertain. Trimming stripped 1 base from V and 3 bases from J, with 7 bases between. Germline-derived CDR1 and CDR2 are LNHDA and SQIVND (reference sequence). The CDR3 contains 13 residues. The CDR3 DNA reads TGTGCCAGTAGTATAGGTTACAACTACGAGCAGTACTTC. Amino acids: CASSIGYNYEQYF. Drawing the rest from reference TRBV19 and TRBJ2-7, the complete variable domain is DGGITQSPKYLFRKEGQNVTLSCEQNLNHDAMYWYRQDPGQGLRLIYYSQIVNDFQKGDIAEGYSVSREKKESFPLTVTSAQKNPTAFYLCASSIGYNYEQYFGPGTRLTVT.

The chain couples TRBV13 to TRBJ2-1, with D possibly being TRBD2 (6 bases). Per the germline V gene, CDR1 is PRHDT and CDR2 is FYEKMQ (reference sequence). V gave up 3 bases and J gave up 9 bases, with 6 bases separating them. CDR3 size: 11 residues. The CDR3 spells CASSFGGEQFF. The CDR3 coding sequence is TGTGCCAGCAGCTTCGGGGGTGAGCAGTTCTTC.

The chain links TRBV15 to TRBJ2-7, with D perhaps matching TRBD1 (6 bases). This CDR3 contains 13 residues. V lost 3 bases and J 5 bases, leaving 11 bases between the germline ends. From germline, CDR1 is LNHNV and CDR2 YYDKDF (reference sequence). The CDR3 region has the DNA TGTGCCACCAGCAGCCTACAGGGTAACGAGCAGTACTTC. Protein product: CATSSLQGNEQYF.

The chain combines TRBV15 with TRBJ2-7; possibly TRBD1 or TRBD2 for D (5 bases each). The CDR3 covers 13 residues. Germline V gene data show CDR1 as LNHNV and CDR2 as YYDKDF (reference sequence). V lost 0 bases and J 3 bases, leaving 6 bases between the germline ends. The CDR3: CATSREGVYEQYF. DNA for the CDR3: TGTGCCACCAGCAGAGAGGGGGTCTACGAGCAGTACTTC.

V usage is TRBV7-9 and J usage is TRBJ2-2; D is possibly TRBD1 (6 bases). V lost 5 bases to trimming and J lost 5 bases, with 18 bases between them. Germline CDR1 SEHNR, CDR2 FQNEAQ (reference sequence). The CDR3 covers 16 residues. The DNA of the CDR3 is TGTGCCAGCAGCCTACAATTTACAGGGTTTACCGGGGAGCTGTTTTTT. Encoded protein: CASSLQFTGFTGELFF.

This CDR3 reads CASSFTGGIQYF. The CDR3 DNA follows: TGTGCCAGCAGCTTCACGGGGGGGATTCAGTACTTC. This chain connects TRBV11-3 to TRBJ2-7; 8 bases fit TRBD2. V lost 3 bases, J lost 10 bases, and 5 bases stayed unmatched. This CDR3 comprises 12 residues. Per germline, CDR1 SGHNT and CDR2 YENEEA. Full variable domain (remainder filled in from reference TRBV11-3 and TRBJ2-7): EAGVVQSPRYKIIEKKQPVAFWCNPISGHNTLYWYLQNLGQGPELLIRYENEEAVDDSQLPKDRFSAERLKGVDSTLKIQPAELGDSAVYLCASSFTGGIQYFGPGTRLTVT.

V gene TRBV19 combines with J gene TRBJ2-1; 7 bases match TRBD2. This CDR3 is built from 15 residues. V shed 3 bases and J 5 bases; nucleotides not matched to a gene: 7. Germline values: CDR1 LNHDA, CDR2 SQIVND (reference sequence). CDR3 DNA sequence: TGTGCCAGTAGTATCTGGTCGGGAGGAAACAATGAGCAGTTCTTC. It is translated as CASSIWSGGNNEQFF. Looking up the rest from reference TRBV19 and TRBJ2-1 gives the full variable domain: DGGITQSPKYLFRKEGQNVTLSCEQNLNHDAMYWYRQDPGQGLRLIYYSQIVNDFQKGDIAEGYSVSREKKESFPLTVTSAQKNPTAFYLCASSIWSGGNNEQFFGPGTRLTVL.

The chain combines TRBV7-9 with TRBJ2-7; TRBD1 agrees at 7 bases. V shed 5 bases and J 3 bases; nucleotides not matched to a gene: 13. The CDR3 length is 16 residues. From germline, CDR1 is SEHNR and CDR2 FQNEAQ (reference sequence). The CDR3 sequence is CASSHRPQGIGYEQYF. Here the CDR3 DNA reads TGTGCCAGCAGCCACAGACCACAGGGGATCGGCTACGAGCAGTACTTC.

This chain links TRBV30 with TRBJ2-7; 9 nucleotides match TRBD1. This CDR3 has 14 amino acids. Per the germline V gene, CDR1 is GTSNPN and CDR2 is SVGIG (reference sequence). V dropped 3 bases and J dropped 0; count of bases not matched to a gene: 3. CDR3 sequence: CAWSGGQGSYEQYF. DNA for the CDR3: TGTGCCTGGAGCGGGGGACAGGGCTCCTACGAGCAGTACTTC. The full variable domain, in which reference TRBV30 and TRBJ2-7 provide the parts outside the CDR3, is SQTIHQWPATLVQPVGSPLSLECTVEGTSNPNLYWYRQAAGRGLQLLFYSVGIGQISSEVPQNLSASRPQDRQFILSSKKLLLSDSGFYLCAWSGGQGSYEQYFGPGTRLTVT.

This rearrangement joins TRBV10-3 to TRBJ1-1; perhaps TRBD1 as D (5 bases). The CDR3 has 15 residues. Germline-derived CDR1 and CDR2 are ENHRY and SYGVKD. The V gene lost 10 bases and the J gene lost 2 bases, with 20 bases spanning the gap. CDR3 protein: CATNSPAGGNTEAFF. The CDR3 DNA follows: TGTGCCACCAACTCCCCGGCGGGGGGAAACACTGAAGCTTTCTTT.

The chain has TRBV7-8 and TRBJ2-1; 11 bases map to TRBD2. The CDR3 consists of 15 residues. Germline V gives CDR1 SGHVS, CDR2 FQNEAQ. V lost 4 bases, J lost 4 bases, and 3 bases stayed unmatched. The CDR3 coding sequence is TGTGCCAGCAGCTCGGGACTAGCGGATTACAATGAGCAGTTCTTC. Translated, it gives CASSSGLADYNEQFF.

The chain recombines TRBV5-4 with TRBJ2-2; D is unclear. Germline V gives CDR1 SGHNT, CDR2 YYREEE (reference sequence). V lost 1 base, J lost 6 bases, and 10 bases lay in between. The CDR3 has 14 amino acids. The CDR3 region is CASSLPSAAGELFF. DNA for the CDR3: TGTGCCAGCAGCTTGCCCAGCGCCGCCGGGGAGCTGTTTTTT.

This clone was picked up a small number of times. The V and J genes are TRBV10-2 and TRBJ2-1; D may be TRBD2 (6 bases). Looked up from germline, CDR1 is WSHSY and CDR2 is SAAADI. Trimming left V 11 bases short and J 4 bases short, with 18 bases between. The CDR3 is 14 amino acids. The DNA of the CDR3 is TGCGCCTCCGGCCTGCTAGCGTCGTACAATGAGCAGTTCTTC. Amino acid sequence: CASGLLASYNEQFF.

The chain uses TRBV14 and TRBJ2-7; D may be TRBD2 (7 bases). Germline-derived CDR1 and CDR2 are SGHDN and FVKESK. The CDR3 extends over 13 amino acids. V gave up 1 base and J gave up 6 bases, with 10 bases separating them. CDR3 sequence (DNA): TGTGCCAGCAGCCAAGTAGGGGGGGCCGAGCAGTACTTC. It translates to CASSQVGGAEQYF.